The clone carrying this TCR beta chain was counted a few times. Preparation of the TCRbeta library involved a method that used unique molecular identifiers. TCRdb fed the PCR reads into MiXCR, producing one record per CDR3 protein. The sample carries under 350,000 distinct CDR3 sequences, approximately 9.6% recorded once. The source of the sample is a study of T-cell reconstitution after alpha-beta-depleted transplantation in children. The TCR originated in a human donor who donated a stem cell graft to a child with SCID. The specimen comprised PBMCs from the stem cell graft donor, sampled from the stem cell graft.

The CDR3 region is CASNGQPPTNEKLFF. CDR3 coding DNA: TGTGCCAGCAACGGACAGCCTCCAACTAATGAAAAACTGTTTTTT. The J gene is TRBJ1-4, the V gene TRBV6-1, with D perhaps matching TRBD1 (6 bases). CDR3 length equals 15 residues. Germline CDR1 MNHNS, CDR2 SASEGT. V was cut by 7 bases and J by 0 bases, with 12 bases left in between.